The 32 T cell receptor beta chains listed next were all sequenced from one sample in a study of T cells in Graves' hyperthyroidism and ophthalmopathy. RNA transcripts provided the source from which TCR beta CDR3 regions were amplified. When the TCR CDR3 underwent first-round RT-PCR, the HTBI primer set was used. TCRdb called the multiplex PCR reads again in MiXCR, with one record for every CDR3 protein. This table has roughly 420,000 distinct CDR3 sequences, 15% to 17% appearing once. What was sequenced was blood. The receptors come from a young woman with Graves' hyperthyroidism.

Of note for this clonotype: This may stem from a read error, because a much larger clone lies one nucleotide away. V usage is TRBV11-2 and J usage is TRBJ2-1; 11 bases are shared with TRBD2. CDR1 and CDR2 (germline): SGHAT, FQNNGV. The CDR3 length is 15 residues. CDR3 coding DNA: TGTGCCAGCAGCGAGACTAGCGGGATTTACAATGGGCAGTTCTTC. It encodes CASSETSGIYNGQFF. Combining the CDR3 with reference TRBV11-2 and TRBJ2-1 gives the whole variable domain EAGVAQSPRYKIIEKRQSVAFWCNPISGHATLYWYQQILGQGPKLLIQFQNNGVVDDSQLPKDRFSAERLKGVDSTLKIQPAKLEDSAVYLCASSETSGIYNGQFFGPGTRLTVL.

This clonotype has ten or more counts. V gene TRBV20-1 combines with J gene TRBJ2-5, with 11 bases lining up with TRBD2. Per the germline V gene, CDR1 is DFQATT and CDR2 is SNEGSKA (reference sequence). The CDR3 has 15 residues. The V segment lost 6 bases and the J segment 5 bases; nucleotides outside the gene matches: 11. The CDR3: CSAPTSGDLTETQYF. The CDR3, as DNA: TGCAGTGCCCCGACTAGCGGGGATCTTACGGAGACCCAGTACTTC.

This clonotype was counted many times. The chain links TRBV7-3 to TRBJ2-5; 7 bases are shared with TRBD1. The junction had 9 bases not matched to a gene; V was cut back by 8 bases and J by 0 bases. The CDR3 is made up of 15 amino acids. Germline V lookup: CDR1 SGHTA, CDR2 FQGTGA. The CDR3 sequence is CASSSTGSNQETQYF. The DNA for the CDR3 is TGTGCCAGCTCCTCGACAGGGTCAAACCAAGAGACCCAGTACTTC.

This clonotype has at least ten counts. The rearrangement uses TRBV7-2 and TRBJ1-2; D is unresolved. CDR1 SGHTA and CDR2 FQGNSA come from the germline V gene. The CDR3 sequence is 14 residues long. Trimming cost V 0 bases and J 4 bases, with 9 bases left between them. CDR3 DNA sequence: TGTGCCAGCAGCTTAGCCGTTGACTCCTATGGCTACACCTTC. Translation: CASSLAVDSYGYTF.

This clonotype occurred many times. This chain links TRBV18 with TRBJ2-2, with D unresolved. Per the germline V gene, CDR1 is KGHSH and CDR2 is LQKENI. V dropped 5 bases and J dropped 4 bases, with 14 bases sitting between them. There are 15 residues in the CDR3. For the CDR3, the DNA is TGTGCCAGCTCAATCATTCGGCCGGGCACCGGGGAGCTGTTTTTT. This sequence encodes CASSIIRPGTGELFF.

The V and J genes are TRBV5-6 and TRBJ2-1, with D uncertain. V was cut by 2 bases and J by 9 bases, with 9 bases left in between. This CDR3 has 12 amino acids. Germline CDR1 is SGHDT and CDR2 is YYEEEE. CDR3 coding DNA: TGTGCCAGCAGCTTCCCGGGCCGTGAGCAGTTCTTC. It yields the protein CASSFPGREQFF.

The chain employs TRBV30 and TRBJ1-2; the D gene is possibly TRBD1 (6 bases). Germline CDR1 GTSNPN, CDR2 SVGIG (reference sequence). The CDR3 totals 13 residues. V shed 4 bases and J shed 8 bases, with 17 bases lying between them. The CDR3 region has the DNA TGTGCCTGGACCTCAGGGGATATACGGGGCTACACCTTC. Translation: CAWTSGDIRGYTF.

This clonotype has at least ten counts. The chain uses TRBV3-1 and TRBJ2-2, with TRBD1 matching 7 bases. Trimming cost V 4 bases and J 5 bases; bases outside gene matches: 7. CDR3 length equals 15 residues. In germline, CDR1 is LGHDT, CDR2 YNNKEL (reference sequence). The CDR3 region has the DNA TGTGCCAGCAGCCGGAAGGGGGCGAGAACCGGGGAGCTGTTTTTT. Protein sequence: CASSRKGARTGELFF. Filled out from reference TRBV3-1 and TRBJ2-2, the complete variable domain reads DTAVSQTPKYLVTQMGNDKSIKCEQNLGHDTMYWYKQDSKKFLKIMFSYNNKELIINETVPNRFSPKSPDKAHLNLHINSLELGDSAVYFCASSRKGARTGELFFGEGSRLTVL.

This clonotype was recorded many times. This chain uses TRBV24-1 with TRBJ2-3, with 9 bases aligning to TRBD2. Trimming at V came to 1 base and at J to 4 bases, leaving 11 bases not matched to a gene. CDR1 and CDR2 from the germline V gene are KGHDR and SFDVKD. The CDR3 contains 18 residues. This CDR3 reads CATSDFRMTSGVPDTQYF. DNA for the CDR3: TGTGCCACCAGTGATTTTAGGATGACTAGCGGTGTCCCAGATACGCAGTATTTT.

This clonotype was observed many times. The V gene is TRBV12-3 or TRBV12-4, the J gene TRBJ1-2, with D perhaps matching TRBD1 (6 bases). With 5 bases removed from V and 3 bases from J, the gap between germline ends came to 13 bases. The CDR3 is 14 residues long. CDR3 protein: CASSVQGLDYGYTF. The DNA of the CDR3 is TGTGCCAGCAGTGTACAGGGATTGGACTATGGCTACACCTTC.

This clonotype has a count of ten or more. This chain connects TRBV28 to TRBJ2-1, with D unresolved. Germline CDR1 MDHEN, CDR2 SYDVKM. Trimming removed 8 bases at V and 0 bases at J, with 11 bases between. This CDR3 has 14 amino acids. The CDR3 spells CASLGWSSYNEQFF. In DNA form, the CDR3 reads TGTGCCAGCCTCGGGTGGAGCTCCTACAATGAGCAGTTCTTC.

This clonotype was found many times. The DNA of the CDR3 is TGTGCCTGGGAAGGACAGGGGACCCTTGGTAATGAAAAACTGTTTTTT. Translation: CAWEGQGTLGNEKLFF. This rearrangement joins TRBV30 to TRBJ1-4, with 9 bases that match TRBD1. Germline CDR1 is GTSNPN and CDR2 is SVGIG (reference sequence). The V gene end was trimmed by 5 bases and the J gene end by 4 bases; junction bases not matched to a gene: 11. CDR3 size: 16 residues.

The chain recombines TRBV3-1 with TRBJ2-2; TRBD2 agrees at 15 bases. The CDR3 covers 16 residues. Trimming removed 4 bases from V and 9 bases from J; junction bases left unmatched: 6. Per germline, CDR1 LGHDT and CDR2 YNNKEL (reference sequence). The CDR3 loop reads CASSRGLAGGSWELFF. In DNA, the CDR3 is TGTGCCAGCAGCCGAGGACTAGCGGGGGGGTCTTGGGAGCTGTTTTTT.

In this sample, this clonotype turned up many times. The chain combines TRBV30 with TRBJ2-2, with D possibly being TRBD1 (5 bases). The CDR3 contains 13 residues. The germline V gene has CDR1 GTSNPN and CDR2 SVGIG (reference sequence). Trimming shortened V by 2 bases and J by 7 bases, and 11 bases separated the two germline ends. The CDR3 here is CAWSQGHYGELFF. In DNA, the CDR3 is TGTGCCTGGAGTCAGGGCCACTACGGGGAGCTGTTTTTT.

At least ten counts were recorded for this clonotype. This chain links TRBV6-1 with TRBJ2-5; 10 positions match TRBD2. J was trimmed by 5 bases and V by 5 bases; bases with no gene match: 14. The V gene's germline CDR1 is MNHNS and CDR2 SASEGT. The CDR3 totals 17 residues. The CDR3 protein is CASSFRMEREGRETQYF. The CDR3 region has the DNA TGTGCCAGCAGTTTCCGCATGGAGCGGGAGGGCCGGGAGACCCAGTACTTC.

This clonotype was seen at least ten times. The chain links TRBV20-1 to TRBJ2-7; no clear D gene. Per the germline V gene, CDR1 is DFQATT and CDR2 is SNEGSKA (reference sequence). V was clipped by 3 bases and J by 2 bases, with 14 bases between them. This CDR3 is 14 amino acids long. The CDR3 here is CSASGILSTYEQYF. In nucleotides, the CDR3 is TGCAGTGCTAGTGGAATTTTGAGTACCTACGAGCAGTACTTC.

The chain combines TRBV7-2 with TRBJ2-3; 8 bases map to TRBD1. This CDR3 spans 15 amino acids. V dropped 2 bases and J dropped 2; count of bases not matched to a gene: 3. Germline-derived CDR1 and CDR2 are SGHTA and FQGNSA. CDR3: CASSLRRGHTDTQYF. The CDR3 region has the DNA TGTGCCAGCAGCTTACGCAGGGGGCACACAGATACGCAGTATTTT.

This clonotype was seen at least ten times. The rearrangement links TRBV12-5 to TRBJ2-2, with 11 bases identical to TRBD2. The CDR3 length is 18 residues. Germline CDR1 is LGHNT and CDR2 is FRNRAP. V shed 4 bases and J 5 bases; nucleotides not matched to a gene: 12. CDR3 amino acids: CASGSPLLAGGPTGELFF. For the CDR3, the DNA is TGTGCTAGTGGTTCTCCTCTTTTAGCGGGGGGGCCAACCGGGGAGCTGTTTTTT.

There are many counts of this clonotype. This chain joins TRBV18 and TRBJ2-1; tentative D call: TRBD1 (6 bases). Germline CDR1 reads KGHSH; CDR2 reads LQKENI. The V and J ends lost 6 bases and 15 bases respectively, with 15 bases between them. CDR3 length: 11 amino acids. CDR3 in DNA: TGTGCCAGCTCTTTTCAGGGGAGATGGTTCTTC. Translating it yields CASSFQGRWFF.

This clonotype was picked up many times. CDR3 loop: CASSLETDLYGYTF. The CDR3 DNA sequence: TGTGCCAGCAGCTTAGAGACAGACCTCTATGGCTACACCTTC. The rearrangement joins TRBV7-2 to TRBJ1-2, with TRBD1 as a possible D gene (5 bases). Germline CDR1 reads SGHTA; CDR2 reads FQGNSA. The CDR3 has 14 residues. V lost 1 base to trimming and J lost 4 bases, with 10 bases between them.

V usage is TRBV7-2 and J usage is TRBJ2-1; a weak D match, TRBD1 (6 bases). The CDR3 has 17 amino acids. V lost 4 bases and J lost 7, with 23 bases in between. Germline assignment: CDR1 SGHTA and CDR2 FQGNSA. In nucleotides, the CDR3 is TGTGCCAGCAGCTGGAAACAGGGTGACGGGCGGATGAATGAGCAGTTCTTC. This translates into CASSWKQGDGRMNEQFF.

In this sample, this clonotype turned up many times. The chain joins TRBV10-3 to TRBJ1-1; 8 nucleotides match TRBD1. V trimming: 6 bases; J trimming: 0 bases; junction bases outside the gene matches: 6. CDR1 and CDR2 from the germline V gene are ENHRY and SYGVKD. The CDR3 consists of 15 residues. CDR3 sequence reads: CAIRRDRNMNTEAFF. The CDR3 DNA reads as TGTGCCATCAGGAGGGACAGGAACATGAACACTGAAGCTTTCTTT.

This clonotype has ten or more counts. J is TRBJ1-2 and V is TRBV19; TRBD1 matches at 8 bases. This CDR3 spans 14 amino acids. CDR1 and CDR2 (germline): LNHDA, SQIVND (reference sequence). V lost 5 bases and J lost 4; bases outside the gene matches: 6. The CDR3 is CASSWLGQGYGYTF. The CDR3 region has the DNA TGTGCCAGTAGTTGGCTCGGACAGGGCTATGGCTACACCTTC. The whole variable domain, remainder taken from reference TRBV19 and TRBJ1-2, is DGGITQSPKYLFRKEGQNVTLSCEQNLNHDAMYWYRQDPGQGLRLIYYSQIVNDFQKGDIAEGYSVSREKKESFPLTVTSAQKNPTAFYLCASSWLGQGYGYTFGSGTRLTVV.

The V gene is TRBV3-1, the J gene TRBJ2-2; D is undetermined. CDR3 length: 14 residues. Germline V gene data show CDR1 as LGHDT and CDR2 as YNNKEL (reference sequence). The ends were cut back, 0 bases at V and 5 bases at J, with 7 bases in the middle. The chain's CDR3 is CASSQDRVTGELFF. CDR3 nucleotide sequence: TGTGCCAGCAGCCAAGATAGGGTTACCGGGGAGCTGTTTTTT.

This clonotype has a handful of counts. The chain uses TRBV15 and TRBJ1-4; TRBD1 matches at 9 bases. V shed 3 bases, J shed 1 base, and the junction held 3 bases outside the gene matches. The CDR3 totals 16 residues. Germline CDR1 reads LNHNV; CDR2 reads YYDKDF (reference sequence). Written as DNA, the CDR3 is TGTGCCACCAGCAGGCCGGACAGGGGAACTAATGAAAAACTGTTTTTT. Protein: CATSRPDRGTNEKLFF.

The CDR3, as DNA: TGTGCCAGCAGCCGAGGGGCAGGGGTCTATGGCTACACCTTC. Amino acids: CASSRGAGVYGYTF. The chain joins TRBV16 to TRBJ1-2; tentatively, D is TRBD1 (6 bases). This CDR3 has 14 amino acids. The V end was cut by 4 bases, the J end by 4 bases, with 13 bases between. Germline V gene sequence: CDR1 KGHSY, CDR2 FQNENV.

The chain couples TRBV6-2 or TRBV6-3 to TRBJ1-5, with TRBD1 matching over 10 bases. J gave up 5 bases and V 7 bases, and 5 bases lay outside the gene matches. Germline V gene lookup returns CDR1 MNHEY and CDR2 SVGEGT. This CDR3 is built from 14 residues. CDR3 in amino acids: CASKGTGEYQPQHF. The CDR3 nucleotides read TGTGCCAGCAAGGGGACAGGGGAATATCAGCCCCAGCATTTT.

This clonotype has a handful of counts. Since a much larger clone is just one base distant, this may be a read error. J is TRBJ1-1 and V is TRBV6-1; D not resolved. Trimming pared 9 bases from V and 1 base from J, leaving 12 bases between. The CDR3 spans 13 residues. Per the germline V gene, CDR1 is MNHNS and CDR2 is SASEGT. As DNA, the CDR3 is TGTGCCAGTACAGCGAACCCGAACACTGAAGCTTTCTTT. This translates into CASTANPNTEAFF.

The sample holds a few counts of this clonotype. V is TRBV19 and J is TRBJ2-3; 9 positions match TRBD1. With 6 bases clipped from V and 6 bases from J, the junction kept 13 bases outside the gene matches. This CDR3 is built from 16 residues. Germline V gives CDR1 LNHDA, CDR2 SQIVND (reference sequence). CDR3 nucleotide sequence: TGTGCCAGTAGCAACGATAGACAGGGGGTGAGTGATACGCAGTATTTT. Protein sequence: CASSNDRQGVSDTQYF.

Ten or more counts support this clonotype. V usage is TRBV15 and J usage is TRBJ2-7, with D possibly being TRBD2 (5 bases). The CDR3 sequence is 15 residues long. Per the germline V gene, CDR1 is LNHNV and CDR2 is YYDKDF (reference sequence). V lost 0 bases and J lost 5, with 14 bases in between. The CDR3 bases are TGTGCCACCAGCAGAGAAGAGGGAGCTAGCCACGAGCAGTACTTC. Translated: CATSREEGASHEQYF.

A few counts support this clonotype. No conserved phenylalanine or tryptophan ends this CDR3, so it is likely a read error. The chain combines TRBV20-1 with TRBJ1-5; TRBD1 is a possible D gene (5 bases). Trimming cost V 8 bases and J 7 bases, with 21 bases left between them. Germline V gene lookup returns CDR1 DFQATT and CDR2 SNEGSKA (reference sequence). This CDR3 comprises 14 residues. The CDR3 spells CSTPRVQGRQPQHL. CDR3 nucleotides: TGCAGTACTCCCCGGGTTCAGGGTCGACAGCCCCAGCATCTT.

In its sample, this clonotype was seen many times. The V and J genes are TRBV5-8 and TRBJ2-7; 10 bases are a match to TRBD1. V dropped 0 bases and J dropped 4; count of bases not matched to a gene: 10. From germline, CDR1 is SGHTS and CDR2 YDEGEE. This CDR3 is 17 amino acids long. The CDR3 region is CASSLEIGTGAGYEQYF. CDR3 nucleotide sequence: TGTGCCAGCAGCTTGGAAATAGGGACAGGGGCCGGTTACGAGCAGTACTTC. The full variable domain, rest sourced from reference TRBV5-8 and TRBJ2-7, is EAGVTQSPTHLIKTRGQQATLRCSPISGHTSVYWYQQALGLGLQFLLWYDEGEERNRGNFPPRFSGRQFPNYSSELNVNALELEDSALYLCASSLEIGTGAGYEQYFGPGTRLTVT.